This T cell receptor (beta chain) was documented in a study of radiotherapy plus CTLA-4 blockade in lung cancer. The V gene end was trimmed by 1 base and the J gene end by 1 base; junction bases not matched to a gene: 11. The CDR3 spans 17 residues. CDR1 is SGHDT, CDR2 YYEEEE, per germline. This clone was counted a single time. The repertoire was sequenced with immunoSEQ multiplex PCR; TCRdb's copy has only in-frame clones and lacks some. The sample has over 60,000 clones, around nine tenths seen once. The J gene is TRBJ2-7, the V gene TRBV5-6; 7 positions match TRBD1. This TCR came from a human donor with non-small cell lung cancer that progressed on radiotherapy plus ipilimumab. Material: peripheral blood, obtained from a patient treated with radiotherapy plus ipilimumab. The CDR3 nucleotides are TGTGCCAGCAGCTTGCAGGCCCGGACAGGAGGATCCTACGAGCAGTACTTC. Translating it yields CASSLQARTGGSYEQYF.